This T cell receptor (beta chain) was sequenced during a study of control samples from healthy donors and cancer patients. Here immunoSEQ multiplex PCR was the method, and the copy in TCRdb shows in-frame clones only, minus some. The data contain 130,000 or so clones, 75% to 95% of them seen just once; the ten biggest clones take up under 9%. This TCR was recovered from a man aged 18 to 29 in good health. The sequenced material came from blood.

The CDR3 DNA sequence: TGTGCCAGCAGCCAAGCGAGGGTCGGCTACACCTTC. Its translation is CASSQARVGYTF. The rearrangement links TRBV3-1 (or the pseudogene TRBV3-2) to TRBJ1-2; D remains ambiguous. Trimming pared 1 base from V and 8 bases from J, leaving 8 bases between. From germline, CDR1 is LGHDT and CDR2 YNNKEL (reference sequence). This CDR3 is built from 12 residues.